What follows is one T cell receptor beta chain and its context. This clone was detected once. Its binding antigen is unknown. Within one base of it there is no much larger clone, and no base qualities were kept. Collaborating institutions collected whole blood in K2EDTA tubes following their own protocols. For TCRbeta analysis, collaborators shipped samples in one of three forms: frozen whole blood, isolated PBMCs, or DNA extracted from either of those sample types. TCRbeta CDR3 regions were amplified from genomic DNA using the immunoSEQ Assay, a bias-controlled multiplex PCR. In the authors' own workflow: The number of nucleated cells in each sample was estimated from the amplification of reference gene primers within the assay. To quantify the absolute abundance of each unique TCRbeta CDR3 rearrangement, sequence reads were collapsed and filtered. For each sample, productive Simpson clonality was calculated by taking the square root of Simpson's diversity index across productive rearrangements. Not all clones reach the TCRdb copy of this immuneACCESS table, which keeps in-frame sequences only. Checked studies attribute under half of the gap to unresolved V genes and leave the rest unexplained. V and J calls and clone size are those listed in that table; D and trimming were worked out from the DNA. The sample yields about 270,000 clones; roughly 86% were counted once. 2% to 2.5% of the sample goes to the ten largest clones.

The data belong to a study of blood T cell repertoires in COVID-19 (dated by TCRdb to the early 2020s). Context from the whole study: Collaborator samples came from the United States, Italy and Spain and covered acute and convalescent phases of COVID-19. The material from the prospective study consisted of cDNA or gDNA derived from T cells, B-cell-depleted T cells, or PBMCs. The dataset comprised deeply sampled blood TCRbeta repertoires from subjects exposed to, actively infected with, or recovered from COVID-19. The repertoires were released in a freely available public database meant as a resource for research on the immune response to SARS-CoV-2. The samples were drawn from the first 160 participants of the ongoing ImmuneRACE study and from under 1,500 subjects provided by 6 global collaborators. Sample metadata almost always included a de-identified subject ID, COVID-19 status, age in years and sex. Where HLA class I and class II types were available, the types were taken from metadata supplied by the sample provider, not from assay-based typing. The paper's findings and limits, for the study overall: The quantity of clinical and demographic metadata differed by source and by participant and was supplied without curation.

Including cysteine and phenylalanine, the CDR3 has 13 amino acids. The retained sequence is limited to the CDR3, 39 bases, with the frame set at the first base. CDR1 LNHDA and CDR2 SQIVND were looked up in the germline V gene (reference sequence). Cut back by 5 bases and 1 base, the V and J ends lie 8 bases apart. This sequence uses TRBV19 and TRBJ2-5, and TRBD2 may be the D gene, going by 5 matching bases. This TCR was recovered from a woman in her 50s with acute or convalescent COVID-19. Sample: peripheral blood. In nucleotide form, the sequence is TGTGCCAGTAGTCCGGGATTCCAAGAGACCCAGTACTTC. It translates to CASSPGFQETQYF.